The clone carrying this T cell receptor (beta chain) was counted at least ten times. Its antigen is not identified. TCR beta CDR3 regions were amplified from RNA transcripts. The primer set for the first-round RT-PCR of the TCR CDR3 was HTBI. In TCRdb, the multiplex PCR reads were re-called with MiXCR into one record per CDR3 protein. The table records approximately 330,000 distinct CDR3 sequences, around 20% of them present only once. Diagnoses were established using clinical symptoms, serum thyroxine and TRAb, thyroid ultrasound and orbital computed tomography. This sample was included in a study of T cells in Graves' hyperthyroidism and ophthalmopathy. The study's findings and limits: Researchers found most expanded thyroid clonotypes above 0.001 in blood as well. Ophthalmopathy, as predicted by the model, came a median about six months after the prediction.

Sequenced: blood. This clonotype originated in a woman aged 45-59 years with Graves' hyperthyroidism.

This CDR3 reads CASSRTSDEQFF. CDR3 nucleotide sequence: TGTGCCAGCAGCCGGACTAGCGATGAGCAGTTCTTC. The chain is built from TRBV11-2 and TRBJ2-1; 9 bases are shared with TRBD2. Per germline, CDR1 SGHAT and CDR2 FQNNGV. Trimming removed 5 bases from V and 8 bases from J; junction bases left unmatched: 1. This CDR3 has 12 amino acids.